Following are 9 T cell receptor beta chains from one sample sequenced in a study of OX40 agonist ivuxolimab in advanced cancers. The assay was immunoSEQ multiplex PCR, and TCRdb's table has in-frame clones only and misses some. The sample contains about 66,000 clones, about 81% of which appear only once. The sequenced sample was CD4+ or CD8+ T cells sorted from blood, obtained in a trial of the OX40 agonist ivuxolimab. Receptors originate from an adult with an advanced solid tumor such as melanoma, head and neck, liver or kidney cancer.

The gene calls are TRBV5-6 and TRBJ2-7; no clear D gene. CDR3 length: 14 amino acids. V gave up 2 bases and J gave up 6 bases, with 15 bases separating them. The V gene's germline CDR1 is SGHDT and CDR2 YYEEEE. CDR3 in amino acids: CASSLGRVIGEQYF. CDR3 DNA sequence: TGTGCCAGCAGCTTAGGAAGGGTAATAGGCGAGCAGTACTTC.

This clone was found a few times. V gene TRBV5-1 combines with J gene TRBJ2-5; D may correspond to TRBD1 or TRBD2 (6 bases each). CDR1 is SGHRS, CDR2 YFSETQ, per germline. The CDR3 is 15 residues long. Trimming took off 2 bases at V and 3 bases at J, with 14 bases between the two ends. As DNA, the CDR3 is TGCGCCAGCAGCTTTTACGGGGGCGTCGAAGAGACCCAGTACTTC. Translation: CASSFYGGVEETQYF.

In DNA form, the CDR3 reads TGTGCCAGCAGCTTAGACAGAACAGGGGAAGCTTTCTTT. It codes for CASSLDRTGEAFF. The rearrangement links TRBV7-9 to TRBJ1-1; maybe TRBD1 (6 bases). V was trimmed by 1 base and J by 8 bases, leaving 11 bases between them. The V gene's germline CDR1 is SEHNR and CDR2 FQNEAQ (reference sequence). This CDR3 comprises 13 residues.

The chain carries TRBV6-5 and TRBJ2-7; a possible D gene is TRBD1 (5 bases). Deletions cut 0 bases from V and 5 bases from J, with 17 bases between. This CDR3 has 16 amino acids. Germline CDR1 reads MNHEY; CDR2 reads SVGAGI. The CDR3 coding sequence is TGTGCCAGCAGTTACTCGACTCAGGGTATGTTCGACGAGCAGTACTTC. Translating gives CASSYSTQGMFDEQYF.

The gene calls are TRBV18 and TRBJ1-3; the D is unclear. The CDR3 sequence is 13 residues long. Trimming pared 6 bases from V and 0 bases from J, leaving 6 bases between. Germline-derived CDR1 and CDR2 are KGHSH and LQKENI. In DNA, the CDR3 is TGTGCCAGCTCGGAGGACTCTGGAAACACCATATATTTT. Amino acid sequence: CASSEDSGNTIYF.

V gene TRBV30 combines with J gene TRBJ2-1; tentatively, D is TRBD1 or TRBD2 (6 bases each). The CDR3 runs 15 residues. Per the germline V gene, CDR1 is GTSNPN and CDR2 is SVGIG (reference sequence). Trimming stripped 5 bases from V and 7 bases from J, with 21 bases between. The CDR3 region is CAWSTAGGDGNEQFF. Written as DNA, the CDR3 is TGTGCCTGGTCCACTGCCGGGGGCGATGGGAATGAGCAGTTCTTC. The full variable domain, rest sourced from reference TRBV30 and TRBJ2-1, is SQTIHQWPATLVQPVGSPLSLECTVEGTSNPNLYWYRQAAGRGLQLLFYSVGIGQISSEVPQNLSASRPQDRQFILSSKKLLLSDSGFYLCAWSTAGGDGNEQFFGPGTRLTVL.

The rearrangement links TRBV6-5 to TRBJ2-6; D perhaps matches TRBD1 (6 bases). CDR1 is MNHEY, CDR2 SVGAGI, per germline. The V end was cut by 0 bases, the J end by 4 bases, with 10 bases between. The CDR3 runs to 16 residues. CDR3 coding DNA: TGTGCCAGCAGTTACTCTCTGGGGGCCGGGGCCAACGTCCTGACTTTC. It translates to CASSYSLGAGANVLTF.

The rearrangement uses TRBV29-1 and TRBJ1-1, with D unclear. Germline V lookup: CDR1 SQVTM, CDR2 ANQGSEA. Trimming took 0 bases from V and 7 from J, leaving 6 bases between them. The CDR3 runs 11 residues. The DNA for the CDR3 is TGCAGCGTTGAAGATCTGTTTGAAGCTTTCTTT. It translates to CSVEDLFEAFF. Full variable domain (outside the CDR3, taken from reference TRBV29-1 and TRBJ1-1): SAVISQKPSRDICQRGTSLTIQCQVDSQVTMMFWYRQQPGQSLTLIATANQGSEATYESGFVIDKFPISRPNLTFSTLTVSNMSPEDSSIYLCSVEDLFEAFFGQGTRLTVV.

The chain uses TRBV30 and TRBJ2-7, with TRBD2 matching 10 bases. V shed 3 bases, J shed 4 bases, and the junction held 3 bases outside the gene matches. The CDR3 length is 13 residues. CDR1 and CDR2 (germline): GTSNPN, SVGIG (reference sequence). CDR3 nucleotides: TGTGCCTGGAGCGCTAGCGGGAGATACGAGCAGTACTTC. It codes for CAWSASGRYEQYF.